These 27 T cell receptor beta chains originate from one sample sequenced in a study of T cell changes during pregnancy in multiple sclerosis. Generated by immunoSEQ multiplex PCR, the TCRdb table keeps only in-frame clones and is missing some. The sample includes under 80,000 clones, about 94% of them seen just once. Source: peripheral blood, taken in the third trimester of pregnancy. The receptors come from a female donor with multiple sclerosis, enrolled in a pregnancy study.

The V call is TRBV29-1, the J call TRBJ1-2, with D tentatively TRBD1 (6 bases). In germline, CDR1 is SQVTM, CDR2 ANQGSEA. The CDR3 runs 12 residues. V lost 5 bases and J lost 8, with 15 bases in between. Here the CDR3 DNA reads TGCAGCGTTTTACAGGGCCCAGGCGGCTACACCTTC. Protein sequence: CSVLQGPGGYTF.

The chain employs TRBV15 and TRBJ2-2; weak D call: TRBD1 (5 bases). Trimming stripped 2 bases from V and 4 bases from J, with 5 bases between. There are 13 residues in the CDR3. Germline V gene sequence: CDR1 LNHNV, CDR2 YYDKDF (reference sequence). CDR3 region: CATSRRGTGELFF. CDR3 DNA sequence: TGTGCCACCAGCAGAAGGGGCACCGGGGAGCTGTTTTTT.

The CDR3 DNA follows: TGTGCCAGTACAGGGGGCGGCCAGGGTCCCCCGCAAGAGACCCAGTACTTC. Residues: CASTGGGQGPPQETQYF. The chain has TRBV19 and TRBJ2-5, with 8 bases aligning to TRBD1. The length of the CDR3 is 17 residues. Looked up from germline, CDR1 is LNHDA and CDR2 is SQIVND (reference sequence). The J segment lost 2 bases and the V segment lost 7 bases, leaving 15 bases of the junction unmatched.

J is TRBJ1-5 and V is TRBV4-2; 12 positions match TRBD1. Germline CDR1 is LGHNA and CDR2 is YNFKEQ. The ends lost 6 bases at V and 2 bases at J; junction bases unmatched: 11. CDR3 length: 18 amino acids. This CDR3 is CASSYVGTGGVGNQPQHF. As DNA, the CDR3 is TGTGCCAGCAGTTACGTCGGGACAGGGGGCGTGGGCAATCAGCCCCAGCATTTT.

This clone was found once. The chain is built from TRBV7-2 and TRBJ2-3, with D perhaps TRBD2 (5 bases). In germline, CDR1 is SGHTA, CDR2 FQGNSA. Trimming removed 5 bases from V and 1 base from J, with 13 bases in between. The CDR3 covers 15 residues. The CDR3 DNA reads as TGTGCCAGCAGCCCCCCCCGGGGAGGCACAGATACGCAGTATTTT. Amino acids: CASSPPRGGTDTQYF.

In this sample, this clone turned up once. The chain couples TRBV7-6 to TRBJ2-7; 8 bases agree with TRBD1. V shed 1 base and J 4 bases; nucleotides not matched to a gene: 3. The CDR3 sequence is 14 residues long. Per the germline V gene, CDR1 is SGHVS and CDR2 is FNYEAQ. For the CDR3, the DNA is TGTGCCAGCAGCTTAGGGACAGGGAGGTACGAGCAGTACTTC. Protein: CASSLGTGRYEQYF.

The genes are TRBV7-9 and TRBJ2-1; 9 bases align to TRBD2. Germline CDR1 is SEHNR and CDR2 is FQNEAQ (reference sequence). The CDR3 covers 15 residues. J lost 6 bases, V lost 5 bases, and 8 bases had no gene match. CDR3 loop: CASSVEAGGLNEQFF. CDR3 bases: TGTGCCAGCAGCGTTGAGGCGGGGGGGCTCAATGAGCAGTTCTTC.

This chain links TRBV19 with TRBJ1-5; tentatively, D is TRBD1 (6 bases). CDR1 is LNHDA, CDR2 SQIVND, per germline (reference sequence). V was shortened by 5 bases and J by 10 bases, with 18 bases between the two germline ends. The CDR3 runs to 14 residues. The chain's CDR3 is CASSAGQSINPQHF. The CDR3, as DNA: TGTGCCAGTAGTGCTGGACAGTCGATCAACCCCCAGCATTTT.

About this clone itself: Its ends do not fully match the called genes, so a read error is possible. The chain couples TRBV4-1 to TRBJ2-7; possible D gene TRBD1, 6 bases. Germline loops: CDR1 MGHRA, CDR2 YSYEKL. The CDR3 is 13 residues long. The CDR3 spells CASSQEVFRGLHF. The DNA of the CDR3 is TGCGCCAGCAGCCAAGAAGTCTTCAGGGGTTTACACTTC.

The chain links TRBV18 to TRBJ1-1; weak D call: TRBD1 (6 bases). The germline V gene has CDR1 KGHSH and CDR2 LQKENI. There are 16 residues in the CDR3. Between the trimmed V and J ends, which lost 3 bases and 3 bases, there was a span of 17 bases. The CDR3 is CASSPRRGGDHTEAFF. CDR3 nucleotides: TGTGCCAGCTCACCGAGACGCGGGGGCGATCACACTGAAGCTTTCTTT.

The V and J genes are TRBV5-4 and TRBJ2-5; TRBD2 might be the D (6 bases). The CDR3 contains 12 residues. With 0 bases removed from V and 7 bases from J, the gap between germline ends came to 7 bases. Looked up from germline, CDR1 is SGHNT and CDR2 is YYREEE (reference sequence). This CDR3 reads CASSLAGGTQYF. The CDR3 nucleotides are TGTGCCAGCAGCTTGGCCGGGGGGACCCAGTACTTC.

This chain joins TRBV6-4 and TRBJ2-3, with TRBD2 identical over 10 bases. Germline V CDR1 and CDR2: MRHNA, SNTAGT. The length of the CDR3 is 14 residues. After removal of 5 bases from V and 6 bases from J, the junction contained 5 bases not matched to a gene. The CDR3 nucleotides read TGTGCCAGCAGTAGCGGGGGGGGACAGGATACGCAGTATTTT. This encodes CASSSGGGQDTQYF.

The chain joins TRBV6-5 to TRBJ1-2, with a weak D call TRBD1 (5 bases). Germline CDR1 and CDR2: MNHEY and SVGAGI. The V gene lost 6 bases and the J gene lost 1 base, with 12 bases spanning the gap. There are 14 residues in the CDR3. The CDR3 protein is CASRTPGLNYGYTF. CDR3 DNA: TGTGCCAGCAGAACCCCGGGACTTAACTATGGCTACACCTTC.

The V and J genes are TRBV6-4 and TRBJ2-6, with 8 bases matching TRBD2. J lost 2 bases, V lost 4 bases, and 4 bases had no gene match. CDR3 length: 16 residues. In germline, CDR1 is MRHNA, CDR2 SNTAGT. CDR3: CASSVDSGAGANVLTF. CDR3 in DNA: TGTGCCAGCAGTGTAGATAGCGGGGCTGGGGCCAACGTCCTGACTTTC.

V usage is TRBV7-3 and J usage is TRBJ1-2; 7 bases are a match to TRBD1. V trimming: 1 base; J trimming: 7 bases; junction bases outside the gene matches: 6. The CDR3 runs to 14 residues. The germline V gene has CDR1 SGHTA and CDR2 FQGTGA. For the CDR3, the DNA is TGTGCCAGCAGCTTAATTGGAGGGGGCAGTGGCTACACCTTC. Its translation: CASSLIGGGSGYTF.

The chain employs TRBV7-2 and TRBJ2-5; TRBD2 agrees at 8 bases. The CDR3 extends over 16 amino acids. The trim removed 1 base at V and 2 bases at J, leaving 6 bases unmatched. The V gene's germline CDR1 is SGHTA and CDR2 FQGNSA. The CDR3 bases are TGTGCCAGCAGCTTAGGGGGGCCGGGGGGGCAAGAGACCCAGTACTTC. Translating gives CASSLGGPGGQETQYF.

The chain joins TRBV27 to TRBJ2-7; D may be TRBD2 (7 bases). The V gene lost 3 bases and the J gene lost 3 bases, with 15 bases spanning the gap. The CDR3 runs to 15 residues. Germline CDR1 MNHEY, CDR2 SMNVEV (reference sequence). The CDR3 DNA sequence: TGTGCCAGCAGTTTCGGGGGGCAGGGATTCTACGAGCAGTACTTC. Amino acid sequence: CASSFGGQGFYEQYF.

V usage is TRBV6-1 and J usage is TRBJ1-4; 7 bases match TRBD1. Germline CDR1 MNHNS, CDR2 SASEGT. Losses at the gene ends were 1 base for V and 7 bases for J; bases not matched to a gene: 6. The CDR3 is made up of 15 amino acids. CDR3 DNA sequence: TGTGCCAGCAGTGAAGGGGACAGAAGACCTGAAAAACTGTTTTTT. The encoded protein is CASSEGDRRPEKLFF.

This clone was detected only once. As DNA, the CDR3 is TGTGCCAGTACCCGCAGGGGGCGAGCTGAAAAACTGTTTTTT. Translation gives CASTRRGRAEKLFF. V and J are TRBV19 and TRBJ1-4; TRBD1 matches 8 bases. CDR3 length: 14 amino acids. CDR1 and CDR2 from the germline V gene are LNHDA and SQIVND (reference sequence). J was trimmed by 7 bases and V by 7 bases; bases with no gene match: 8.

The rearrangement links TRBV7-9 to TRBJ2-3; D ambiguous. Germline V gene lookup returns CDR1 SEHNR and CDR2 FQNEAQ (reference sequence). V was cut by 5 bases and J by 2 bases, with 17 bases left in between. The CDR3 loop spans 16 amino acids. CDR3: CASSRAAASNTDTQYF. CDR3 DNA: TGTGCCAGCAGCCGAGCTGCGGCTTCTAACACAGATACGCAGTATTTT.

The chain employs TRBV7-2 and TRBJ1-5; TRBD1 agrees at 7 bases. V lost 5 bases, J lost 5 bases, and 12 bases stayed unmatched. The CDR3 spans 16 residues. The germline CDR1 and CDR2 sequences are SGHTA and FQGNSA. CDR3 coding DNA: TGTGCCAGCAGCCTGCATAGAGGGGGCACCGATCAGCCCCAGCATTTT. This sequence encodes CASSLHRGGTDQPQHF.

The J gene is TRBJ1-1, the V gene TRBV19; D is uncertain. Trimming took 5 bases from V and 0 from J, leaving 7 bases between them. Germline CDR1 is LNHDA and CDR2 is SQIVND (reference sequence). The CDR3 covers 13 residues. CDR3 sequence (DNA): TGTGCCAGTAGTGCGGCGTTGAACACTGAAGCTTTCTTT. It yields the protein CASSAALNTEAFF. The variable domain in full, with the rest retrieved from reference TRBV19 and TRBJ1-1, is DGGITQSPKYLFRKEGQNVTLSCEQNLNHDAMYWYRQDPGQGLRLIYYSQIVNDFQKGDIAEGYSVSREKKESFPLTVTSAQKNPTAFYLCASSAALNTEAFFGQGTRLTVV.

The rearrangement uses TRBV7-3 and TRBJ2-3, with 8 bases fitting TRBD2. V trimming: 5 bases; J trimming: 6 bases; junction bases outside the gene matches: 13. The CDR3 contains 16 residues. CDR1 and CDR2 from the germline V gene are SGHTA and FQGTGA. CDR3 sequence reads: CASSRRGGLGTDTQYF. CDR3 DNA: TGTGCCAGCAGCCGACGGGGGGGCCTGGGTACGGATACGCAGTATTTT.

This clone was recorded only once. The J gene is TRBJ2-5, the V gene TRBV10-1; no firm D call. Germline values: CDR1 WNHNN, CDR2 SYGVQD (reference sequence). CDR3 length equals 13 residues. The V gene lost 4 bases and the J gene lost 8 bases, with 14 bases spanning the gap. The DNA of the CDR3 is TGCGCCAGCAGTGCAATCCCGCGCGGTACCCAGTACTTC. This sequence encodes CASSAIPRGTQYF.

As DNA, the CDR3 is TGTGCCAGCAGCCCCAGACTAGCGGGGGCGGACACCGGGGAGCTGTTTTTT. Translation gives CASSPRLAGADTGELFF. The chain employs TRBV9 and TRBJ2-2; 12 bases are a match to TRBD2. V lost 4 bases, J lost 3 bases, and 7 bases stayed unmatched. Germline V gene lookup returns CDR1 SGDLS and CDR2 YYNGEE. The CDR3 runs to 17 residues. Combining the CDR3 with reference TRBV9 and TRBJ2-2 gives the whole variable domain DSGVTQTPKHLITATGQRVTLRCSPRSGDLSVYWYQQSLDQGLQFLIQYYNGEERAKGNILERFSAQQFPDLHSELNLSSLELGDSALYFCASSPRLAGADTGELFFGEGSRLTVL.

The V call is TRBV30, the J call TRBJ1-4; D unresolved. Germline V lookup: CDR1 GTSNPN, CDR2 SVGIG (reference sequence). The CDR3 length is 14 residues. V was trimmed by 2 bases and J by 4 bases, leaving 11 bases between them. CDR3 coding DNA: TGTGCCTGGAGTCCCGACATCGATAATGAAAAACTGTTTTTT. This sequence encodes CAWSPDIDNEKLFF.

V is TRBV6-1 and J is TRBJ2-7; a weak D match, TRBD2 (5 bases). CDR3 length: 13 amino acids. Trimming left V 6 bases short and J 1 base short, with 10 bases between. Germline CDR1 MNHNS, CDR2 SASEGT. CDR3: CASRGDLSYEQYF. The CDR3 coding sequence is TGTGCCAGCAGGGGAGATCTATCCTACGAGCAGTACTTC.